The present T cell receptor (beta chain) was sequenced within a study of identical twins. The germline V gene encodes CDR1 SGHVS and CDR2 FNYEAQ. Trimming removed 3 bases at V and 8 bases at J, with 8 bases between. The length of the CDR3 is 12 residues. Broader study findings: Out-of-frame sharing of TCR alpha in monozygotic twins was underestimated by models.

A universal primer binding site was introduced by template switching. The final cDNA contained unique molecular identifiers. TCRdb ran MiXCR on the 5' RACE reads and lists one entry per CDR3 protein. The sample has 750,000 to 950,000 distinct CDR3 sequences; 9% to 15% are singletons. There are many counts of this clonotype. What it binds is not known. In addition, the sample was reused for a study of yellow fever vaccine responses in identical twins.

The sequence was collected from a woman between 18 and 29 years old in good health. Input material: PBMCs. The chain carries TRBV7-6 and TRBJ2-1; D is uncertain. DNA for the CDR3: TGTGCCAGCAGCTTGGTTCTCGATGAGCAGTTCTTC. Its protein is CASSLVLDEQFF.